This TCR beta chain stems from a study of blood T cell repertoires in COVID-19. Looking at the study overall: Both acute and convalescent COVID-19 samples were obtained from the United States, Italy and Spain.

Data came from immunoSEQ multiplex PCR; TCRdb stores just in-frame clones and leaves some out. The table includes around 250,000 clones, approximately 85% detected once. The germline gives CDR1 SQVTM, CDR2 ANQGSEA. V was pared by 0 bases and J by 4 bases, with 15 bases between. The CDR3 is made up of 15 amino acids. J is TRBJ1-2 and V is TRBV29-1; a possible D gene is TRBD1 (6 bases). The sequenced sample was PBMCs or T cells enriched from blood (not recorded which). The clonotype originates from a woman between 45 and 60 years old who had recovered from COVID-19. CDR3 in amino acids: CSVEEWGGATYGYTF. In nucleotides, the CDR3 is TGCAGCGTTGAAGAATGGGGGGGCGCGACCTATGGCTACACCTTC.